These 13 T cell receptor beta chains originate from one sample sequenced in a study of long-term antiretroviral therapy in people with HIV. At the survey level, the v3.0 immunoSEQ assay was run. Clones were read by immunoSEQ multiplex PCR, and TCRdb kept only the in-frame ones, dropping some. The sample lists 20,000 or so clones; 76% were seen once. This material consisted of unsorted PBMCs, taken 0.5 years before starting antiretroviral therapy. Source of these receptors: a man aged 18 to 35 with HIV.

This chain joins TRBV5-4 and TRBJ2-1; D might be TRBD1 (6 bases). V was shortened by 4 bases and J by 6 bases, with 11 bases between the two germline ends. This CDR3 has 13 amino acids. Germline-derived CDR1 and CDR2 are SGHNT and YYREEE (reference sequence). This chain's CDR3 is CASSPRGGNEQFF. CDR3 nucleotides: TGTGCCAGCAGCCCAAGAGGGGGCAATGAGCAGTTCTTC. Full variable domain (rest looked up from reference TRBV5-4 and TRBJ2-1): ETGVTQSPTHLIKTRGQQVTLRCSSQSGHNTVSWYQQALGQGPQFIFQYYREEENGRGNFPPRFSGLQFPNYSSELNVNALELDDSALYLCASSPRGGNEQFFGPGTRLTVL.

This chain connects TRBV7-9 to TRBJ1-5; D unresolved. In germline, CDR1 is SEHNR, CDR2 FQNEAQ (reference sequence). Trimming removed 6 bases from V and 7 bases from J, with 10 bases in between. The CDR3 is 12 residues long. CDR3 DNA sequence: TGTGCCAGCAGTTATGAAATACAGCCCCAGCATTTT. Protein sequence: CASSYEIQPQHF.

Only a few counts were recorded for this clone. The CDR3 nucleotides read TGCGCCAGCAGCCCAGCCTTTGCATACTACGAGCAGTACTTC. The encoded protein is CASSPAFAYYEQYF. This chain uses TRBV4-1 with TRBJ2-7; D unclear. The CDR3 totals 14 residues. Germline CDR1 MGHRA, CDR2 YSYEKL. Between the trimmed V and J ends, which lost 4 bases and 3 bases, there was a span of 13 bases.

The chain links TRBV7-9 to TRBJ2-2; D unresolved. CDR1 is SEHNR and CDR2 is FQNEAQ in the germline V gene (reference sequence). This CDR3 contains 15 residues. Trimming removed 3 bases from V and 1 base from J, with 9 bases in between. The CDR3 DNA sequence: TGTGCCAGCAGCTTCCCGAAGCAGAACACCGGGGAGCTGTTTTTT. This sequence encodes CASSFPKQNTGELFF.

Points on this clone: This CDR3 is also generated by other DNA sequences in the sample. The rearrangement links TRBV10-3 to TRBJ2-7; D unclear. CDR3 length equals 15 residues. V was shortened by 3 bases and J by 2 bases, with 14 bases between the two germline ends. Germline CDR1 is ENHRY and CDR2 is SYGVKD. The CDR3 sequence is CAISDIGQETYEQYF. CDR3 sequence (DNA): TGTGCCATCAGTGATATAGGGCAGGAGACCTACGAGCAGTACTTC.

The chain couples TRBV7-2 to TRBJ2-1, with 10 bases lining up with TRBD2. Trimming removed 0 bases from V and 15 bases from J; junction bases left unmatched: 11. This CDR3 is 15 amino acids long. Germline CDR1 and CDR2: SGHTA and FQGNSA. CDR3: CASSLALAGVNGLFF. The CDR3, as DNA: TGTGCCAGCAGCTTAGCTCTAGCGGGAGTCAACGGCCTGTTCTTC. Filled out from reference TRBV7-2 and TRBJ2-1, the complete variable domain reads GAGVSQSPSNKVTEKGKDVELRCDPISGHTALYWYRQSLGQGLEFLIYFQGNSAPDKSGLPSDRFSAERTGGSVSTLTIQRTQQEDSAVYLCASSLALAGVNGLFFGPGTRLTVL.

In its sample, this clone ranks as medium-sized. This chain links TRBV19 with TRBJ2-5; 16 nucleotides line up with TRBD2. After removal of 5 bases from V and 5 bases from J, the junction contained 14 bases not matched to a gene. This CDR3 has 19 amino acids. Looked up from germline, CDR1 is LNHDA and CDR2 is SQIVND (reference sequence). This chain's CDR3 is CASSSHPGTSGRATETQYF. The CDR3 DNA reads TGTGCCAGTAGTTCACACCCCGGGACTAGCGGGAGGGCCACGGAGACCCAGTACTTC.

The chain recombines TRBV27 with TRBJ2-1; a possible D gene is TRBD2 (5 bases). The germline gives CDR1 MNHEY, CDR2 SMNVEV (reference sequence). The V end was cut by 5 bases, the J end by 4 bases, with 12 bases between. The CDR3 spans 14 residues. This chain's CDR3 is CASSGRDPYNEQFF. CDR3 coding DNA: TGTGCCAGCAGTGGTCGGGATCCTTACAATGAGCAGTTCTTC.

The V call is TRBV5-1, the J call TRBJ1-6; D not certain. The CDR3 is made up of 15 amino acids. V was cut by 2 bases and J by 12 bases, with 18 bases left in between. CDR1 is SGHRS and CDR2 is YFSETQ in the germline V gene. The CDR3 protein is CASSFRFDGLRPLHF. CDR3 sequence (DNA): TGCGCCAGCAGCTTTCGTTTCGACGGACTGAGACCCCTCCACTTT.

V gene TRBV28 combines with J gene TRBJ2-1, with 7 nucleotides matching TRBD1. CDR1 is MDHEN and CDR2 is SYDVKM in the germline V gene. V lost 3 bases to trimming and J lost 3 bases; unmatched junction nucleotides: 11. This CDR3 comprises 17 residues. The chain's CDR3 is CASSFPSDRMIYNEQFF. Written as DNA, the CDR3 is TGTGCCAGCAGTTTTCCCTCGGACAGGATGATCTACAATGAGCAGTTCTTC.

The chain recombines TRBV19 with TRBJ1-6; 7 bases are a match to TRBD1. CDR3 length equals 15 residues. Germline-derived CDR1 and CDR2 are LNHDA and SQIVND (reference sequence). The V segment lost 7 bases and the J segment 7 bases; nucleotides outside the gene matches: 10. In DNA, the CDR3 is TGTGCCAGTAACGTAGGGGGCGCGGGAAATTCACCCCTCCACTTT. Translation gives CASNVGGAGNSPLHF.

The gene calls are TRBV19 and TRBJ2-1; either TRBD1 or TRBD2 may fit D (6 bases each). Trimming stripped 4 bases from V and 8 bases from J, with 15 bases between. Germline CDR1 and CDR2: LNHDA and SQIVND (reference sequence). This CDR3 spans 14 amino acids. This chain's CDR3 is CASSSVGGRDEQFF. The CDR3 DNA follows: TGTGCCAGTAGTAGTGTGGGGGGCCGCGATGAGCAGTTCTTC.

The rearrangement links TRBV27 to TRBJ2-4; D not resolved. The germline gives CDR1 MNHEY, CDR2 SMNVEV (reference sequence). This CDR3 has 11 amino acids. V was trimmed by 2 bases and J by 10 bases, leaving 6 bases between them. CDR3 amino acids: CASSLGPIQYF. CDR3 nucleotides: TGTGCCAGCAGTTTAGGCCCAATTCAGTACTTC.